This is a list of T cell receptor beta chains from one sample in a study of shared clonotypes between healthy human individuals. Sequencing used immunoSEQ multiplex PCR; TCRdb keeps in-frame clones, though not all of them. Of over 2 million clones listed, roughly 94% are singletons. The sequencing sample was made of naive CD4+ T cells sorted from blood. Receptor source: a man between 18 and 35 years old in good health. CDR3s include the opening cysteine and the closing phenylalanine or tryptophan. Each record gives: V gene, J gene, CDR3 protein.

V gene: TRBV6-6
J gene: TRBJ2-7
CDR3 protein: CASSSCRGCEQYF

V gene: TRBV28
J gene: TRBJ1-5
CDR3 protein: CASSLFGVSNQPQHF

V gene: TRBV18
J gene: TRBJ2-6
CDR3 protein: CASSPGANVLTF

V gene: TRBV18
J gene: TRBJ2-7
CDR3 protein: CASSLSSVSYEQYF

V gene: TRBV2
J gene: TRBJ2-5
CDR3 protein: CASQLRAQETQYF

V gene: TRBV19
J gene: TRBJ1-2
CDR3 protein: CASTRGQDHGYTF

V gene: TRBV5-5
J gene: TRBJ2-5
CDR3 protein: CASSLAATVTQETQYF

V gene: TRBV27
J gene: TRBJ1-6
CDR3 protein: CASSLKGQGNSPLHF

V gene: TRBV6-5
J gene: TRBJ1-4
CDR3 protein: CASSYSGDGGEKLFF

V gene: TRBV5-4
J gene: TRBJ2-5
CDR3 protein: CASSLGVETQYF

V gene: TRBV18
J gene: TRBJ1-6
CDR3 protein: CASSPTGVNSPLHF

V gene: TRBV10-3
J gene: TRBJ1-2
CDR3 protein: CAITLGDPGQGDGYTF

V gene: TRBV5-8
J gene: TRBJ1-2
CDR3 protein: CASSLRTGVGYTF

V gene: TRBV4-3
J gene: TRBJ2-5
CDR3 protein: CASSQGTSRETQYF

V gene: TRBV6-5
J gene: TRBJ2-2
CDR3 protein: CASSIANGELFF

V gene: TRBV10-3
J gene: TRBJ1-6
CDR3 protein: CAISITAWNSPLHF

V gene: TRBV9
J gene: TRBJ1-4
CDR3 protein: CASSVRAVATNEKLFF

V gene: TRBV6-6
J gene: TRBJ2-2
CDR3 protein: CASSYSSGANTGELFF

V gene: TRBV7-2
J gene: TRBJ2-5
CDR3 protein: CASSLVVRQETQYF

V gene: TRBV30
J gene: TRBJ1-2
CDR3 protein: CAWSLGGSDGYTF

V gene: TRBV18
J gene: TRBJ1-3
CDR3 protein: CASSPPDTFSGNTIYF

V gene: TRBV11-3
J gene: TRBJ2-7
CDR3 protein: CASSLPDGYEQYF

V gene: TRBV7-2
J gene: TRBJ1-5
CDR3 protein: CASSFGQPQHF

V gene: TRBV20-1
J gene: TRBJ2-7
CDR3 protein: CSANTLTEQYF

V gene: TRBV10-2
J gene: TRBJ2-7
CDR3 protein: CASSVLAEWGVYEQYF

V gene: TRBV5-1
J gene: TRBJ2-1
CDR3 protein: CASSPRQGHEQFF

V gene: TRBV23-1
J gene: TRBJ1-3
CDR3 protein: CASSPYDCFSSGNTIYF

V gene: TRBV30
J gene: TRBJ1-2
CDR3 protein: CAWSVGTATNYGYTF

V gene: TRBV5-1
J gene: TRBJ1-2
CDR3 protein: CASSSGRTYGYTF

V gene: TRBV30
J gene: TRBJ1-2
CDR3 protein: CAWLREGVNYGYTF

V gene: TRBV5-8
J gene: TRBJ2-5
CDR3 protein: CASSLAGVLETQYF

V gene: TRBV7-2
J gene: TRBJ1-5
CDR3 protein: CASSLQKGVQPQHF

V gene: TRBV25-1
J gene: TRBJ2-7
CDR3 protein: CASSQPGVRFSHEQYF

V gene: TRBV6-5
J gene: TRBJ2-7
CDR3 protein: CASSFGQGGSYEQYF

V gene: TRBV6-6
J gene: TRBJ1-1
CDR3 protein: CASSSDRVRTEAFF

V gene: TRBV6-1
J gene: TRBJ1-4
CDR3 protein: CASSEWDLGYEGEKLFF

V gene: TRBV5-4
J gene: TRBJ1-2
CDR3 protein: CASSSPQGEEPYGYTF

V gene: TRBV4-2
J gene: TRBJ1-5
CDR3 protein: CASSQEITRLGQPQHF

V gene: TRBV19
J gene: TRBJ1-5
CDR3 protein: CASTSDPGRHQPQHF

V gene: TRBV27
J gene: TRBJ2-7
CDR3 protein: CASRNSGTNPRPEYF

V gene: TRBV7-9
J gene: TRBJ1-6
CDR3 protein: CASSPKGQGESPLHF

V gene: TRBV5-1
J gene: TRBJ2-2
CDR3 protein: CASSRDRGRDTGELFF

V gene: TRBV25-1
J gene: TRBJ2-7
CDR3 protein: CASSDEGLRQYF

V gene: TRBV7-2
J gene: TRBJ2-7
CDR3 protein: CASSLAGVSYEQYF

V gene: TRBV11-2
J gene: TRBJ1-2
CDR3 protein: CASSLGREEGYTF

V gene: TRBV30
J gene: TRBJ1-1
CDR3 protein: CAWWWGHTEAFF

V gene: TRBV9
J gene: TRBJ2-7
CDR3 protein: CASSVRIAGVNEQYF

V gene: TRBV6-5
J gene: TRBJ1-3
CDR3 protein: CASSYGGAGNTIYF

V gene: TRBV6-6
J gene: TRBJ2-7
CDR3 protein: CASISTRDLSYEQYF

V gene: TRBV6-5
J gene: TRBJ2-7
CDR3 protein: CASSVGTSGYEQYF

V gene: TRBV19
J gene: TRBJ1-2
CDR3 protein: CASSIKLGGGYTF

V gene: TRBV28
J gene: TRBJ1-2
CDR3 protein: CASRSPPGSFFFF

V gene: TRBV10-1
J gene: TRBJ2-5
CDR3 protein: CASSESRGFGETQYF

V gene: TRBV4-1
J gene: TRBJ1-4
CDR3 protein: CASSQVGEKLFF

V gene: TRBV28
J gene: TRBJ2-7
CDR3 protein: CASSLGIRPEQYF

V gene: TRBV5-1
J gene: TRBJ2-5
CDR3 protein: CASSVGQGRQETQYF

V gene: TRBV10-3
J gene: TRBJ2-7
CDR3 protein: CAISWDRYSYEQYF

V gene: TRBV18
J gene: TRBJ1-3
CDR3 protein: CASSPSRADGNTIYF

V gene: TRBV4-3
J gene: TRBJ1-2
CDR3 protein: CASSLRPGDSVYGYTF